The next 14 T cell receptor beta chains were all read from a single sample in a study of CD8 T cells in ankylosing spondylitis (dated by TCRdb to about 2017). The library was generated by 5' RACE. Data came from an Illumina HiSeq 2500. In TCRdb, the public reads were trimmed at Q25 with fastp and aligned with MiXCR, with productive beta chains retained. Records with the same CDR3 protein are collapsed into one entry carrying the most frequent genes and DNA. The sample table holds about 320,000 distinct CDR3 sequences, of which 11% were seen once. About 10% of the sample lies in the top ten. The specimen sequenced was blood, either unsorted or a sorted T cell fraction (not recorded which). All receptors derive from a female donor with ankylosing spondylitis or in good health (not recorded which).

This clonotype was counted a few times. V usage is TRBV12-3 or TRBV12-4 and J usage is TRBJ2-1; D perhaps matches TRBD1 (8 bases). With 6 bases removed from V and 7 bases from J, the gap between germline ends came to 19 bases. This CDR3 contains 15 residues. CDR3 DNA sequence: TGTGCCAGCAGCAGCACAGGGGGGGTGGGGAATGAGCAGTTCTTC. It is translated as CASSSTGGVGNEQFF.

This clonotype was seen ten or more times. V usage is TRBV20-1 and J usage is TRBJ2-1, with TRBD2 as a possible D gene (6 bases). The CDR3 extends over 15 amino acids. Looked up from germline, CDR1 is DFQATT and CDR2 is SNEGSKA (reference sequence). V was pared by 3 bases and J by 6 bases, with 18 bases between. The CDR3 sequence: CSARSEGRTVNEQFF. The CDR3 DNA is TGCAGTGCTAGGTCGGAGGGGAGGACGGTCAATGAGCAGTTCTTC.

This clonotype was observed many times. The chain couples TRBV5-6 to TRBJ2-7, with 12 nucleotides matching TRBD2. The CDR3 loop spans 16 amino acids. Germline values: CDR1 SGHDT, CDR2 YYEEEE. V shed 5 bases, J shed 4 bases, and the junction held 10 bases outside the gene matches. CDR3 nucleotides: TGTGCCAGCAGACGAGGACTAGCGGGAAGGAGATACGAGCAGTACTTC. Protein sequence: CASRRGLAGRRYEQYF.

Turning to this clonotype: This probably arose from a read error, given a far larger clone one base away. The CDR3 DNA reads as TGTGCCAGCAGCTTGGACAGGACGTACGAGCAGTCCTTC. Translated: CASSLDRTYEQSF. The chain couples TRBV5-6 to TRBJ2-7; D perhaps matches TRBD1 (5 bases). Germline-derived CDR1 and CDR2 are SGHDT and YYEEEE. The CDR3 is 13 amino acids.

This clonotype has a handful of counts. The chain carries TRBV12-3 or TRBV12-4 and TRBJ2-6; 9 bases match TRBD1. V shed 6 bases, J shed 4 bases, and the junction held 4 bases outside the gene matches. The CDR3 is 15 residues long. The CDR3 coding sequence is TGTGCCAGCAGCCGGACAGGGGCAGGGGCCAACGTCCTGACTTTC. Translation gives CASSRTGAGANVLTF.

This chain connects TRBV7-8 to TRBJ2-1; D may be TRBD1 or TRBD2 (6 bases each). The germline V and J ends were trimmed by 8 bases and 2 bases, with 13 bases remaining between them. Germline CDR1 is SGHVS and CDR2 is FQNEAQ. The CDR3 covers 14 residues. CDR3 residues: CASEKGGPYNEQFF. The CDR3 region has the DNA TGTGCCAGCGAGAAAGGGGGGCCCTACAATGAGCAGTTCTTC.

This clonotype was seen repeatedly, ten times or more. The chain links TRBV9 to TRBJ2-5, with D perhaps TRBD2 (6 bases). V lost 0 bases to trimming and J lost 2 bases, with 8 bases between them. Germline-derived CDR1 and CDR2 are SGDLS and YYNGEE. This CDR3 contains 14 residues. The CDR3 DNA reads TGTGCCAGCAGCGTAGCGGGGGATCAAGAGACCCAGTACTTC. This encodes CASSVAGDQETQYF.

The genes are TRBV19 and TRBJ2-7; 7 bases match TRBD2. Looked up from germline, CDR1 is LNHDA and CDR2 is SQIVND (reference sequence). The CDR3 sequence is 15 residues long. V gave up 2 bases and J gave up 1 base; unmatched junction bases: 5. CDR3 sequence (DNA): TGTGCCAGTAGTATAAGGGAGGGGCCGTCCTACGAGCAGTACTTC. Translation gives CASSIREGPSYEQYF.

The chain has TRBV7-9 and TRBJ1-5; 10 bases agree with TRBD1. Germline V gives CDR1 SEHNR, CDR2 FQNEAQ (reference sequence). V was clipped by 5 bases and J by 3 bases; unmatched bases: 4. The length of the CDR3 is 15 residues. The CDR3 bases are TGTGCCAGCAGCCAGGGACAGGGGAACAATCAGCCCCAGCATTTT. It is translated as CASSQGQGNNQPQHF.

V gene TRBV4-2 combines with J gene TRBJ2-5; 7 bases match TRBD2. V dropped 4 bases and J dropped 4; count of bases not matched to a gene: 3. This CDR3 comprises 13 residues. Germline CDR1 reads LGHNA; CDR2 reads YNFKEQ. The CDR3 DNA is TGTGCCAGCAGCCCCAGGGAGGGAGAGACCCAGTACTTC. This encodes CASSPREGETQYF.

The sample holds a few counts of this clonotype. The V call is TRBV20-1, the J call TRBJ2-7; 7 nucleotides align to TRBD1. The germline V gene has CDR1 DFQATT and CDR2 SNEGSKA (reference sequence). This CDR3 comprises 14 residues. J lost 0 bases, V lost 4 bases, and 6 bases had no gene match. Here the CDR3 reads CSATGTVSSYEQYF. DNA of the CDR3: TGCAGTGCTACCGGGACAGTGAGCTCCTACGAGCAGTACTTC.

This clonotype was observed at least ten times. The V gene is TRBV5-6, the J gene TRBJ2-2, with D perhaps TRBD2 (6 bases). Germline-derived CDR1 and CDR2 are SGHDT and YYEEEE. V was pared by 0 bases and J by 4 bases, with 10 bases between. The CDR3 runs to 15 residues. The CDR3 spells CASSLDMGGTGELFF. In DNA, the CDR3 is TGTGCCAGCAGCTTGGACATGGGGGGCACCGGGGAGCTGTTTTTT.

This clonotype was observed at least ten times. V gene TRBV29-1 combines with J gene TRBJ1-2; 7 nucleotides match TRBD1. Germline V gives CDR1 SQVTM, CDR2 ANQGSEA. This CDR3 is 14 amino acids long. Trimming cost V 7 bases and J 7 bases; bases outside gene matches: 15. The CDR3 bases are TGCAGCGCCGAGGACAGGACCATGCCAGGTGGCTACACCTTC. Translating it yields CSAEDRTMPGGYTF.

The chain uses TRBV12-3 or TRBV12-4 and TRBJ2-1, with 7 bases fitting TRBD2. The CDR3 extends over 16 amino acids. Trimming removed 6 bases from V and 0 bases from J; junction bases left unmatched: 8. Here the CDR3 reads CASSFTGGFSYNEQFF. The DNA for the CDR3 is TGTGCCAGCAGCTTCACGGGGGGTTTCTCCTACAATGAGCAGTTCTTC.